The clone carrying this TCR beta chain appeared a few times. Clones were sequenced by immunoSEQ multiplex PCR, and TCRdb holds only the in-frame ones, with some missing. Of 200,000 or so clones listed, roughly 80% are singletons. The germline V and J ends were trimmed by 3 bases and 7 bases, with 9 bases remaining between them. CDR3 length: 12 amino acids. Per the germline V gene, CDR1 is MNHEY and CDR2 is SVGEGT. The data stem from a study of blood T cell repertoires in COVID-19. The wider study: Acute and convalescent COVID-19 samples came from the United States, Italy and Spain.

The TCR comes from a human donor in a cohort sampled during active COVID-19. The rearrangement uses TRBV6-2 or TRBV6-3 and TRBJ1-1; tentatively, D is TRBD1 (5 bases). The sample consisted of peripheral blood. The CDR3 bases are TGTGCCAGCAGTTATTGGAGGGGTGAAGCTTTCTTT. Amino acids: CASSYWRGEAFF.